The text below deals with one TCR beta chain. Antigen unknown. Clones were sequenced by immunoSEQ multiplex PCR, and TCRdb holds only the in-frame ones, with some missing. The sample shows about 340,000 clones, 70% to 75% of them seen only once. These data come from a study of shared clonotypes between healthy human individuals. Free of recent acute infections or vaccinations, the donors were healthy HIV-negative adults. The study, taken as a whole, reports: Investigators collected only blood, and repertoires in tissues likely differ.

This clonotype originated in a man in his thirties or forties in good health. Sample: memory CD4+ T cells sorted from blood. Indicated subset: CD45RA-negative fraction.

The CDR3 loop reads CASRGPRQGEQFF. For the CDR3, the DNA is TGTGCCAGCAGGGGTCCTCGACAGGGTGAGCAGTTCTTC. The chain carries TRBV25-1 and TRBJ2-1; 7 bases map to TRBD1. CDR1 is MGHDK and CDR2 is SYGVNS in the germline V gene. Trimming took 6 bases from V and 9 from J; bases not matched to a gene: 8. The CDR3 covers 13 residues.